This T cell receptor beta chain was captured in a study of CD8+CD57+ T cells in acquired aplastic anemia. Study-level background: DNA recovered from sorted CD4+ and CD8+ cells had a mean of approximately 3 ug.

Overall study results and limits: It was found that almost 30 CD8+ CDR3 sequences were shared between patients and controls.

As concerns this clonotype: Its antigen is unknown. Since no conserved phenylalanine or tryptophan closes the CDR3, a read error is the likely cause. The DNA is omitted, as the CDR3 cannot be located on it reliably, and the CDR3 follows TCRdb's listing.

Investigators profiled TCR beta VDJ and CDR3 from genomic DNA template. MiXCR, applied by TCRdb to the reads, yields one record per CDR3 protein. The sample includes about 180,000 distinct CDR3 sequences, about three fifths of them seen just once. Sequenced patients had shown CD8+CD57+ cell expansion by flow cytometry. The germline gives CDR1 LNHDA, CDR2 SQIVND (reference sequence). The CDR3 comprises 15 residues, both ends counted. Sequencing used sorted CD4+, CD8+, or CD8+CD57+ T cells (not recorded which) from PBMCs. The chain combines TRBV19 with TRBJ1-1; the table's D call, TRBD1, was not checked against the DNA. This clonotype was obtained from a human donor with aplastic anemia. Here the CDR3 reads CASSIPGQGVFASVS.